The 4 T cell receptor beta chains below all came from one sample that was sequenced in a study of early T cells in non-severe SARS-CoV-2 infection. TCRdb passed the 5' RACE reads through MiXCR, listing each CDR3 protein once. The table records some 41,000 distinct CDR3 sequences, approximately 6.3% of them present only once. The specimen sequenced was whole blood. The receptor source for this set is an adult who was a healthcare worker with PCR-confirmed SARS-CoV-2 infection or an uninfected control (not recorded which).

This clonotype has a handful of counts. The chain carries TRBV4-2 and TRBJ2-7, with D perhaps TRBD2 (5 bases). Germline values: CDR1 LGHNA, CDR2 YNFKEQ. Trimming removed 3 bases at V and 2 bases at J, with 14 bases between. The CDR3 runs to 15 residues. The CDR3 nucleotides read TGTGCCAGCAGCCAGAGCGGACTCTATACCTACGAGCAGTACTTC. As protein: CASSQSGLYTYEQYF.

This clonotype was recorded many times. The DNA for the CDR3 is TGTGCCAGCAGCCGAGCGCAAACAGGGGGCGTCACTGAAGCTTTCTTT. This encodes CASSRAQTGGVTEAFF. V usage is TRBV6-2 or TRBV6-3 and J usage is TRBJ1-1; TRBD1 aligns across 9 bases. Germline V lookup: CDR1 MNHEY, CDR2 SVGEGT. V dropped 6 bases and J dropped 4; count of bases not matched to a gene: 12. CDR3 size: 16 residues.

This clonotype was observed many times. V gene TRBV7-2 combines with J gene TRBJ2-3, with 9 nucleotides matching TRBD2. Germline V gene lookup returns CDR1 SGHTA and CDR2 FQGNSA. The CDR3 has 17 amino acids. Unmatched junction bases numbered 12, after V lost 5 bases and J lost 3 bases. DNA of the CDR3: TGTGCCAGCAGCCGCCGGATTGAGCGGGGGGCAACAGATACGCAGTATTTT. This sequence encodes CASSRRIERGATDTQYF.

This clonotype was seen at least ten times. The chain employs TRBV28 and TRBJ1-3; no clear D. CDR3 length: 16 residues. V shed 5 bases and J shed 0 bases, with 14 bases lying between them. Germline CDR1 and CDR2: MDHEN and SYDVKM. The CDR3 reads CASSPLNLLSGNTIYF. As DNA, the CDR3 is TGTGCCAGCAGTCCCCTGAACCTACTCTCTGGAAACACCATATATTTT.